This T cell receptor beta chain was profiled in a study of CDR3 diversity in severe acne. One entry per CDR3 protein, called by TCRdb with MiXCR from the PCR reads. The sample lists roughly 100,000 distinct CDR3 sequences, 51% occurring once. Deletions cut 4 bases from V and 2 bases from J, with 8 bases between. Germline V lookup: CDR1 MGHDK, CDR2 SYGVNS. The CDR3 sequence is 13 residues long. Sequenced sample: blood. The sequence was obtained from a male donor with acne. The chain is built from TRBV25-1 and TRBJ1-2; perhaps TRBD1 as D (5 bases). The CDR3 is CASSVGRNYGYTF. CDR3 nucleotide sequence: TGTGCCAGCAGTGTGGGACGGAACTATGGCTACACCTTC.